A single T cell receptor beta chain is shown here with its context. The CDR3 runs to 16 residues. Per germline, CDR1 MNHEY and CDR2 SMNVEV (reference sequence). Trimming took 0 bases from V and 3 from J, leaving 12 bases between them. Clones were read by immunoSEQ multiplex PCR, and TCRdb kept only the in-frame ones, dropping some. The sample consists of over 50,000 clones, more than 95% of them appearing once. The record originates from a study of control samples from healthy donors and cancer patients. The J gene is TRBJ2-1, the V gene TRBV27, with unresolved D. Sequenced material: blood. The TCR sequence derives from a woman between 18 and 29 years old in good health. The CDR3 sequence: CASSLSPGFYYNEQFF. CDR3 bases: TGTGCCAGCAGTTTATCGCCCGGTTTCTACTACAATGAGCAGTTCTTC.